This T cell receptor beta chain was observed in a study of CD8 T cells in Susac syndrome. A remark on this clonotype: The antigen is undetermined.

The sequenced target, TCR beta, came from blood CD8+ and CD4+ T cells. Random hexamers were used to reverse transcribe about 0.5 to 1 ug of RNA. Amplification of TCR beta CDR3 spanned 54 Vbeta and 13 Jbeta via immunoSEQ multiplex PCR. MiXCR, run by TCRdb on the immunoSEQ multiplex PCR reads, gives a single entry per CDR3 protein. This table holds around 150,000 distinct CDR3 sequences, around 94% found once. Study conclusions and caveats: In its TCR sequencing and HLA analysis, the study acknowledged that the number of individuals was relatively small.

The receptor comes from a human donor in good health. What was sequenced was CD4+ T cells from PBMCs.

The CDR3 loop is CASSANVGYGYTF. The CDR3 region has the DNA TGTGCCAGCAGCGCGAACGTGGGCTATGGCTACACCTTC. This sequence joins TRBV9 and TRBJ1-2, with no clear D. Germline-derived CDR1 and CDR2 are SGDLS and YYNGEE. The CDR3 sequence is 13 residues long. Deletions cut 3 bases from V and 4 bases from J, with 10 bases between.